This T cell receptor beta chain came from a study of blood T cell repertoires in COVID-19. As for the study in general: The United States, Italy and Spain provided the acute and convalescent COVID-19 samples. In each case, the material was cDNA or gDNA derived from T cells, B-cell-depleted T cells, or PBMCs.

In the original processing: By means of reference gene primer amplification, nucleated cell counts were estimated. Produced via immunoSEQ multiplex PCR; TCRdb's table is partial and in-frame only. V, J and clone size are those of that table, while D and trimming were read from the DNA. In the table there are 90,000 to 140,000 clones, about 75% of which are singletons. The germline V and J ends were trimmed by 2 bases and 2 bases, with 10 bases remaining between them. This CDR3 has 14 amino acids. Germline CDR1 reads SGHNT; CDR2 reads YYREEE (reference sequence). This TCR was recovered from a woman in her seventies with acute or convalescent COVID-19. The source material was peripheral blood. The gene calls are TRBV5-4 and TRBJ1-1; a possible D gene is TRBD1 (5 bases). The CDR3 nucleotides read TGTGCCAGCAGCTTACGACAGCCCAACACTGAAGCTTTCTTT. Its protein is CASSLRQPNTEAFF.